The present T cell receptor (beta chain) was sequenced within a study of blood T cells in healthy people across ages. Regarding the study as a whole: Estimated diversity across one million T cells was deemed an underestimate.

As regards this clonotype: Its antigen is not known.

The CDR3 totals 14 residues. The ends lost 3 bases at V and 8 bases at J; junction bases unmatched: 4. Per germline, CDR1 LGHNA and CDR2 YSLEER. Combining a sample-barcoded 5' primer with a J-beta primer mix, a second PCR ran for 7 to 11 cycles. Every cDNA molecule bore a tag from a template-switch adaptor containing 12 random nucleotides. Samples each returned at least 2.5 million CDR3-containing paired-end reads. One entry per CDR3 protein, called by TCRdb with MiXCR from the 5' RACE reads. The table records fewer than 2,000,000 distinct CDR3 sequences, roughly two fifths of them present only once. The rearrangement joins TRBV4-3 to TRBJ2-3; 11 bases fit TRBD2. The source is a human donor in good health. The sequencing input was blood. The CDR3 protein is CASSQGLAEGTQYF. The CDR3 region has the DNA TGCGCCAGCAGCCAGGGACTAGCGGAGGGTACGCAGTATTTT.